This T cell receptor (beta chain) was recorded in a study of blood T cell repertoires in COVID-19. Overall study: The United States, Italy and Spain supplied acute and convalescent COVID-19 samples. PBMCs, B-cell-depleted T cells, or T cells were the source of the cDNA or gDNA that made up the material.

There are 14 residues in the CDR3. Unmatched junction bases numbered 7, after V lost 4 bases and J lost 6 bases. Per the germline V gene, CDR1 is SGHRS and CDR2 is YFSETQ. Per the authors' pipeline: Amplified reference gene primers provided the basis for estimating nucleated cell counts. TCRdb's table, derived via immunoSEQ multiplex PCR, lists solely in-frame clones and lacks some. The DNA gave D and trimming, while V, J and clone size come from that table. Of around 87,000 clones listed, 90% are singletons. V is TRBV5-1 and J is TRBJ2-3; TRBD1 matches at 8 bases. The sequence was collected from a human donor with active COVID-19. The donor label of this sample is uncertain. Sequencing was done on a sample of peripheral blood. The CDR3 here is CASSADREVDTQYF. DNA of the CDR3: TGCGCCAGCAGCGCGGACAGGGAGGTCGATACGCAGTATTTT.